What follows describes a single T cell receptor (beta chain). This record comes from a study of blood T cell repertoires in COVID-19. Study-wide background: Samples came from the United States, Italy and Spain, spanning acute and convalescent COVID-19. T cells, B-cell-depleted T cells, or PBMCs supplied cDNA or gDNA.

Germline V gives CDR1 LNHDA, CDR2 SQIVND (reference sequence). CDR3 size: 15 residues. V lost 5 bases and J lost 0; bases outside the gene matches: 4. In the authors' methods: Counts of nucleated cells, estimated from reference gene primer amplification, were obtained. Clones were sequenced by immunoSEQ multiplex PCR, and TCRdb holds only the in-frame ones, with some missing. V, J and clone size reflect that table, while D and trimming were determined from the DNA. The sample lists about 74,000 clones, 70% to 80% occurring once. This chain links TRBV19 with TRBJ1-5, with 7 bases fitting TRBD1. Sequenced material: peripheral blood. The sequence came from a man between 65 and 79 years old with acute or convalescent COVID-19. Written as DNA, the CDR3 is TGTGCCAGTAGTTCCGGGACAGCTAGCAATCAGCCCCAGCATTTT. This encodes CASSSGTASNQPQHF. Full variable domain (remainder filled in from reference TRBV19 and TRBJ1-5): DGGITQSPKYLFRKEGQNVTLSCEQNLNHDAMYWYRQDPGQGLRLIYYSQIVNDFQKGDIAEGYSVSREKKESFPLTVTSAQKNPTAFYLCASSSGTASNQPQHFGDGTRLSIL.